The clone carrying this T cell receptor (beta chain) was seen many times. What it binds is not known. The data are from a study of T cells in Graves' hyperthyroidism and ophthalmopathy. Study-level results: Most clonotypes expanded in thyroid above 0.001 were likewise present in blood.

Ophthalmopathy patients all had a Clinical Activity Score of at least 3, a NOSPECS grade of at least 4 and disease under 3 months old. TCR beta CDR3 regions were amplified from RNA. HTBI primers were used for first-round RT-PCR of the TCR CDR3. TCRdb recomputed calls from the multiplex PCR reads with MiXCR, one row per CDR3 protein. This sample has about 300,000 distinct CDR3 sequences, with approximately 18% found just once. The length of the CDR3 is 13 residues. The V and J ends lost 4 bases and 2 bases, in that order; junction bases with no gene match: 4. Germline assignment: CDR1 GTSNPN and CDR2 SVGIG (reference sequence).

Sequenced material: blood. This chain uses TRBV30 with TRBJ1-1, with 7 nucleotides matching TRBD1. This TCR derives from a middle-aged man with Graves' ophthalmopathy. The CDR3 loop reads CAWTGTANTEAFF. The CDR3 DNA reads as TGTGCCTGGACCGGGACAGCCAACACTGAAGCTTTCTTT.